This TCR beta chain was captured in a study of shared clonotypes between healthy human individuals. Data came from immunoSEQ multiplex PCR; TCRdb stores just in-frame clones and leaves some out. Here the sample spans a few hundred thousand clones, roughly 80% being singletons. The germline gives CDR1 PRHDT, CDR2 FYEKMQ (reference sequence). This CDR3 comprises 18 residues. V shed 5 bases, J shed 5 bases, and the junction held 12 bases outside the gene matches. Material for sequencing was PBMCs. The genes are TRBV13 and TRBJ2-5; 15 positions match TRBD2. The receptor was isolated from a woman aged 40 to 50 in good health. Some clones in this sample may be carry-over from other donors' samples. CDR3 protein: CASSRRGLAGGPRETQYF. The DNA of the CDR3 is TGTGCCAGCAGCAGGCGAGGACTAGCGGGAGGGCCGCGGGAGACCCAGTACTTC. Complete variable domain (other parts from reference TRBV13 and TRBJ2-5): AAGVIQSPRHLIKEKRETATLKCYPIPRHDTVYWYQQGPGQDPQFLISFYEKMQSDKGSIPDRFSAQQFSDYHSELNMSSLELGDSALYFCASSRRGLAGGPRETQYFGPGTRLLVL.